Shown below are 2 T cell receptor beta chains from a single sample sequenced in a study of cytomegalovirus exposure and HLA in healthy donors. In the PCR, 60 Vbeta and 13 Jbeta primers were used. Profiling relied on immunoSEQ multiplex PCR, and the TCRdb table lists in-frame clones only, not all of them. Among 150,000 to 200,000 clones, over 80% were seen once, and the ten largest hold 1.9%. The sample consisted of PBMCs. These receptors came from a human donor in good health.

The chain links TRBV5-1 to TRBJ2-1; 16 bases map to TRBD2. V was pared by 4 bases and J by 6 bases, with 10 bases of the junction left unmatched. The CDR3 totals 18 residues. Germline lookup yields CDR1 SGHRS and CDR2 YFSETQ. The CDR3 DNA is TGCGCCAGCAGCCTGCTTGGGACTAGCGGGGGGGGGAGCAATGAGCAGTTCTTC. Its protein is CASSLLGTSGGGSNEQFF.

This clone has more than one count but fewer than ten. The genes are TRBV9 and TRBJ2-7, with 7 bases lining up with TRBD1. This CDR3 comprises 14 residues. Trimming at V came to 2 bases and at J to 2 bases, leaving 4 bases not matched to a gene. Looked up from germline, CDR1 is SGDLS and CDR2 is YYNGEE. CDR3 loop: CASSVRDSAYEQYF. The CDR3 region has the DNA TGTGCCAGCAGCGTCCGGGACAGTGCCTACGAGCAGTACTTC.